These 28 T cell receptor beta chains came from one sample sequenced in a study of blood T cell repertoires in COVID-19. Clones were sequenced by immunoSEQ multiplex PCR, and TCRdb holds only the in-frame ones, with some missing. Of under 250,000 clones in the sample, around 88% were seen once. The sequencing input was peripheral blood. All receptors come from a woman of 80 years or more with COVID-19, enrolled during active disease.

This clone showed up just a few times. The chain carries TRBV7-8 and TRBJ1-2; no firm D call. Trimming pared 1 base from V and 5 bases from J, leaving 5 bases between. This CDR3 has 12 amino acids. CDR1 and CDR2 (germline): SGHVS, FQNEAQ. The CDR3 is CASSLDGYGYTF. In DNA form, the CDR3 reads TGTGCCAGCAGCTTAGACGGGTATGGCTACACCTTC. The entire variable domain, with the rest obtained from reference TRBV7-8 and TRBJ1-2, is as follows: GAGVSQSPRYKVAKRGQDVALRCDPISGHVSLFWYQQALGQGPEFLTYFQNEAQLDKSGLPSDRFFAERPEGSVSTLKIQRTQQEDSAVYLCASSLDGYGYTFGSGTRLTVV.

This chain connects TRBV5-1 to TRBJ2-1; 8 bases align to TRBD1. The CDR3 length is 14 residues. Germline CDR1 reads SGHRS; CDR2 reads YFSETQ. Germline trimming cut 4 bases from V and 6 bases from J; bases unmatched to any gene: 6. The CDR3 reads CASSRGQGGNEQFF. CDR3 DNA sequence: TGCGCCAGCAGCCGCGGACAGGGAGGCAATGAGCAGTTCTTC.

The rearrangement joins TRBV3-1 (or the pseudogene TRBV3-2) to TRBJ2-5; 9 bases fit TRBD2. The length of the CDR3 is 14 residues. V was pared by 2 bases and J by 6 bases, with 4 bases of the junction left unmatched. In germline, CDR1 is LGHDT, CDR2 YNNKEL (reference sequence). The CDR3 sequence: CASSQRGGAKTQYF. DNA of the CDR3: TGTGCCAGCAGCCAACGCGGGGGGGCGAAGACCCAGTACTTC.

V and J are TRBV21-1 and TRBJ2-5; the D call of TRBD1 is as the table states it, not checked on the DNA. TRBV21-1 constitutes a pseudogene. The CDR3 contains 15 residues. The CDR3 protein is CASSKCGSGSQTQYF. The DNA for the CDR3 is TGTGCCAGCAGCAAATGTGGTTCAGGCTCCCAGACCCAGTACTTC.

The genes are TRBV5-6 and TRBJ1-1; D may be TRBD1 (5 bases). CDR3 size: 13 residues. V was cut by 6 bases and J by 10 bases, with 19 bases left in between. CDR1 and CDR2 (germline): SGHDT, YYEEEE. CDR3 sequence (DNA): TGTGCCAGCACTAAGGACACTCAGGTGGGAGCTTTCTTT. As protein: CASTKDTQVGAFF.

The genes are TRBV6-5 and TRBJ2-3; TRBD2 aligns across 13 bases. The CDR3 sequence is 15 residues long. Germline values: CDR1 MNHEY, CDR2 SVGAGI. V shed 0 bases and J 13 bases; nucleotides not matched to a gene: 7. CDR3: CASSYSRLAGGPEYF. CDR3 coding DNA: TGTGCCAGCAGTTACTCGCGACTAGCGGGGGGCCCGGAGTATTTT.

The chain has TRBV9 and TRBJ2-3; 7 nucleotides line up with TRBD2. The J segment lost 2 bases and the V segment lost 6 bases, leaving 3 bases of the junction unmatched. Per the germline V gene, CDR1 is SGDLS and CDR2 is YYNGEE. This CDR3 comprises 13 residues. CDR3 sequence reads: CASTAGLTDTQYF. As DNA, the CDR3 is TGTGCCAGCACAGCGGGGCTCACAGATACGCAGTATTTT. The full variable domain, rest sourced from reference TRBV9 and TRBJ2-3, is DSGVTQTPKHLITATGQRVTLRCSPRSGDLSVYWYQQSLDQGLQFLIQYYNGEERAKGNILERFSAQQFPDLHSELNLSSLELGDSALYFCASTAGLTDTQYFGPGTRLTVL.

The chain employs TRBV5-8 and TRBJ1-1; D is ambiguous. Germline V gene lookup returns CDR1 SGHTS and CDR2 YDEGEE. Between the trimmed V and J ends, which lost 1 base and 5 bases, there was a span of 9 bases. The CDR3 sequence is 13 residues long. The CDR3, as DNA: TGTGCCAGCAGCTTGTTACGGGAAACTGAAGCTTTCTTT. Amino acids: CASSLLRETEAFF. The whole variable domain, remainder taken from reference TRBV5-8 and TRBJ1-1, is EAGVTQSPTHLIKTRGQQATLRCSPISGHTSVYWYQQALGLGLQFLLWYDEGEERNRGNFPPRFSGRQFPNYSSELNVNALELEDSALYLCASSLLRETEAFFGQGTRLTVV.

The rearrangement uses TRBV24-1 and TRBJ2-5, with TRBD2 as a possible D gene (6 bases). V was clipped by 7 bases and J by 4 bases, with 18 bases between them. Germline V gene sequence: CDR1 KGHDR, CDR2 SFDVKD. The CDR3 consists of 15 residues. Here the CDR3 DNA reads TGTGCCACCAGCCCGGGACTCGCCGGGGGAGAGACCCAGTACTTC. Translation gives CATSPGLAGGETQYF.

The chain joins TRBV7-2 to TRBJ2-3; 12 positions match TRBD2. Germline values: CDR1 SGHTA, CDR2 FQGNSA. Trimming cost V 4 bases and J 4 bases; bases outside gene matches: 3. The CDR3 contains 15 residues. This CDR3 is CASSSSGGAADTQYF. The CDR3 nucleotides are TGTGCCAGCAGCTCTAGCGGGGGGGCCGCAGATACGCAGTATTTT.

The genes are TRBV29-1 and TRBJ1-1; D uncertain. The V end lost 3 bases, the J end lost 3 bases, and 8 bases lay between the germline ends. The CDR3 has 12 amino acids. Germline V lookup: CDR1 SQVTM, CDR2 ANQGSEA. The DNA of the CDR3 is TGCAGCGTTGACGGAGCGGACACTGAAGCTTTCTTT. As protein: CSVDGADTEAFF. Full variable domain (remainder filled in from reference TRBV29-1 and TRBJ1-1): SAVISQKPSRDICQRGTSLTIQCQVDSQVTMMFWYRQQPGQSLTLIATANQGSEATYESGFVIDKFPISRPNLTFSTLTVSNMSPEDSSIYLCSVDGADTEAFFGQGTRLTVV.

The J gene is TRBJ2-1, the V gene TRBV10-3, with 11 nucleotides matching TRBD2. This CDR3 is built from 18 residues. Germline CDR1 is ENHRY and CDR2 is SYGVKD. J gave up 1 base and V 6 bases, and 11 bases lay outside the gene matches. The CDR3, as DNA: TGTGCCATCAGCAAAACCCTTAGCGGGGGGGAATCCTACAATGAGCAGTTCTTC. Its protein product is CAISKTLSGGESYNEQFF.

This rearrangement joins TRBV28 to TRBJ1-4; the D gene is possibly TRBD1 (5 bases). Trimming cost V 5 bases and J 8 bases, with 21 bases left between them. This CDR3 contains 16 residues. The V gene's germline CDR1 is MDHEN and CDR2 SYDVKM. CDR3 sequence reads: CASSPPREGRREKLFF. The DNA for the CDR3 is TGTGCCAGCAGTCCCCCCAGGGAGGGAAGGAGGGAAAAACTGTTTTTT.

The V call is TRBV9, the J call TRBJ2-3; 13 bases line up with TRBD2. The CDR3 extends over 16 amino acids. The V and J ends lost 3 bases and 3 bases, in that order; junction bases with no gene match: 4. CDR1 and CDR2 from the germline V gene are SGDLS and YYNGEE. The DNA for the CDR3 is TGTGCCAGCAGCGGACTAGCGGGGGGAATAACAGATACGCAGTATTTT. Its translation is CASSGLAGGITDTQYF.

The rearrangement links TRBV6-6 to TRBJ2-6; a possible D gene is TRBD1 (6 bases). The germline CDR1 and CDR2 sequences are MNHNY and SVGAGI (reference sequence). The CDR3 runs to 16 residues. Trimming left V 4 bases short and J 0 bases short, with 10 bases between. The CDR3 region is CASSSGHLSGANVLTF. CDR3 DNA sequence: TGTGCCAGCAGTTCGGGACACCTCTCTGGGGCCAACGTCCTGACTTTC.

The chain links TRBV7-9 to TRBJ1-6; TRBD1 agrees at 8 bases. Germline V gives CDR1 SEHNR, CDR2 FQNEAQ (reference sequence). The length of the CDR3 is 15 residues. The V segment lost 1 base and the J segment 6 bases; nucleotides outside the gene matches: 2. The CDR3 spells CASSLGTGSNSPLHF. The CDR3 DNA is TGTGCCAGCAGCTTAGGGACAGGGAGTAATTCACCCCTCCACTTT.

The chain couples TRBV12-5 to TRBJ2-3, with TRBD1 matching 9 bases. The CDR3 is 15 amino acids. Germline CDR1 LGHNT, CDR2 FRNRAP. The V segment lost 6 bases and the J segment 0 bases; nucleotides outside the gene matches: 4. The DNA for the CDR3 is TGTGCTAGTGGGCTTGGGACAGGGAGCACAGATACGCAGTATTTT. It translates to CASGLGTGSTDTQYF.

The chain has TRBV18 and TRBJ2-3, with D possibly being TRBD2 (5 bases). The V gene lost 2 bases and the J gene lost 7 bases, with 13 bases spanning the gap. The germline CDR1 and CDR2 sequences are KGHSH and LQKENI. This CDR3 comprises 14 residues. The CDR3 DNA reads as TGTGCCAGCTCACCAGGTACTAGATCGTATACGCAGTATTTT. Translated: CASSPGTRSYTQYF.

V gene TRBV5-1 combines with J gene TRBJ1-2, with TRBD1 matching 10 bases. V lost 7 bases to trimming and J lost 6 bases; unmatched junction nucleotides: 12. Per germline, CDR1 SGHRS and CDR2 YFSETQ. The CDR3 extends over 15 amino acids. In DNA, the CDR3 is TGCGCCAGCTCCCCCGGGACAGGGGACAGAAATGGCTACACCTTC. This translates into CASSPGTGDRNGYTF.

This chain's CDR3 is CASSQDQAGELFF. The CDR3 DNA follows: TGTGCCAGCAGCCAAGATCAGGCAGGGGAGCTGTTTTTT. The chain employs TRBV14 and TRBJ2-2; D call uncertain. Trimming stripped 0 bases from V and 8 bases from J, with 7 bases between. Germline V lookup: CDR1 SGHDN, CDR2 FVKESK. CDR3 size: 13 residues.

The CDR3 DNA sequence: TGTGCCTGGAGTGTAAACCTAAATTCACCCCTCCACTTT. Protein: CAWSVNLNSPLHF. The gene calls are TRBV30 and TRBJ1-6; no clear D gene. This CDR3 spans 13 amino acids. The germline V gene encodes CDR1 GTSNPN and CDR2 SVGIG (reference sequence). Trimming stripped 0 bases from V and 7 bases from J, with 7 bases between.

This rearrangement joins TRBV27 to TRBJ2-2; D unclear. Germline CDR1 and CDR2: MNHEY and SMNVEV (reference sequence). This CDR3 comprises 19 residues. The germline V and J ends were trimmed by 3 bases and 2 bases, with 22 bases remaining between them. The CDR3 DNA is TGTGCCAGCAGTTTCCTTAGATCGGGTCTGGCTCGAAACACCGGGGAGCTGTTTTTT. As protein: CASSFLRSGLARNTGELFF.

This sequence joins TRBV10-3 and TRBJ2-3; TRBD2 agrees at 9 bases. The ends lost 2 bases at V and 2 bases at J; junction bases unmatched: 8. The CDR3 has 17 amino acids. The germline V gene has CDR1 ENHRY and CDR2 SYGVKD. As DNA, the CDR3 is TGTGCCATCAGTGAGCCGGTCGGCGGGGGGGCCACAGATACGCAGTATTTT. It yields the protein CAISEPVGGGATDTQYF.

The V gene is TRBV7-8, the J gene TRBJ2-1; D ambiguous. V lost 5 bases, J lost 9 bases, and 14 bases lay in between. The CDR3 runs to 13 residues. Germline V lookup: CDR1 SGHVS, CDR2 FQNEAQ. CDR3 in amino acids: CASSNIRHSEQFF. CDR3 DNA sequence: TGTGCCAGCAGCAATATACGACATAGTGAGCAGTTCTTC.

The V call is TRBV12-1, the J call TRBJ1-1; TRBD1, the table's D call, lacks a check against the DNA. TRBV12-1 is deemed a pseudogene. The CDR3 totals 13 residues. The CDR3 coding sequence is TGTGCCAGCAGCTTATTACAGGGGACTGAAGCTTTCTTT. It codes for CASSLLQGTEAFF.

In its sample, this clone was seen once. The CDR3 loop reads CASRLGTQVTGELFF. CDR3 DNA: TGCGCCAGCAGGCTTGGGACACAAGTCACCGGGGAGCTGTTTTTT. This chain connects TRBV5-1 to TRBJ2-2; TRBD1 might be the D (6 bases). Trimming removed 5 bases at V and 4 bases at J, with 15 bases between. The CDR3 covers 15 residues. Germline loops: CDR1 SGHRS, CDR2 YFSETQ. The complete variable domain, with remaining parts taken from reference TRBV5-1 and TRBJ2-2, reads KAGVTQTPRYLIKTRGQQVTLSCSPISGHRSVSWYQQTPGQGLQFLFEYFSETQRNKGNFPGRFSGRQFSNSRSEMNVSTLELGDSALYLCASRLGTQVTGELFFGEGSRLTVL.

In its sample, this clone is medium-sized. The genes are TRBV30 and TRBJ1-1; D is undetermined. The CDR3 length is 14 residues. CDR1 and CDR2 (germline): GTSNPN, SVGIG (reference sequence). Trimming took off 0 bases at V and 1 base at J, with 9 bases between the two ends. The CDR3 DNA sequence: TGTGCCTGGAGTGTAACTGGAGGGAACACTGAAGCTTTCTTT. This encodes CAWSVTGGNTEAFF.

This chain connects TRBV6-5 to TRBJ2-1; 13 nucleotides align to TRBD2. V lost 7 bases to trimming and J lost 2 bases; unmatched junction nucleotides: 2. This CDR3 has 15 residues. Germline CDR1 reads MNHEY; CDR2 reads SVGAGI. The CDR3 sequence: CASTGLAGAYNEQFF. The CDR3 DNA sequence: TGTGCCAGCACCGGACTAGCGGGAGCCTACAATGAGCAGTTCTTC.